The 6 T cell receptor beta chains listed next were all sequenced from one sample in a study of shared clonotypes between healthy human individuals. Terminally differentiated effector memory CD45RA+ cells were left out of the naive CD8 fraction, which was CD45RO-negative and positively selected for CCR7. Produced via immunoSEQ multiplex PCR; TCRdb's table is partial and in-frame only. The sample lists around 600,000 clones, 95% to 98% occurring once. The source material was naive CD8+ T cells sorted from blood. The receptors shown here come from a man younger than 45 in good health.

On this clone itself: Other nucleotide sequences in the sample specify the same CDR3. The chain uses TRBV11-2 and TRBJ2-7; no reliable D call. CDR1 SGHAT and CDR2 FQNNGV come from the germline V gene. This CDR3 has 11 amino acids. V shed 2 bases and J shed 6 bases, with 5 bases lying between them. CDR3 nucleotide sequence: TGTGCCAGCAGCTTATTGCGCGAGCAGTACTTC. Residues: CASSLLREQYF.

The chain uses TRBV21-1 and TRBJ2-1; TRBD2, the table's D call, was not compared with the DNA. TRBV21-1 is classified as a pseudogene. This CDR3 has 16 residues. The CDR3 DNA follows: TGTGCCAGCAGCAAATATCCCCTAGCGGGATTCGATGAGCAGTTCTTC. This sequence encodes CASSKYPLAGFDEQFF.

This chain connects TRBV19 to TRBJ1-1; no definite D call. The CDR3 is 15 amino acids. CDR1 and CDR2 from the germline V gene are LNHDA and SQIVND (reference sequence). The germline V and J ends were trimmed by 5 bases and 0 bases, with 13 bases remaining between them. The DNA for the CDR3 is TGTGCCAGTAGTCCCGAAGGCCTCATGAACACTGAAGCTTTCTTT. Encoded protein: CASSPEGLMNTEAFF.

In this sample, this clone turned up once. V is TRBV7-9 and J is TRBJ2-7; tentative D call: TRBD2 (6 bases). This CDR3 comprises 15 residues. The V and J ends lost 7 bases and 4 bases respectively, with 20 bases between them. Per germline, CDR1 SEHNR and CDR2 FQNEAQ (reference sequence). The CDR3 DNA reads TGTGCCAGCATCCTTTCCGGACTAAACATTTACGAGCAGTACTTC. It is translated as CASILSGLNIYEQYF.

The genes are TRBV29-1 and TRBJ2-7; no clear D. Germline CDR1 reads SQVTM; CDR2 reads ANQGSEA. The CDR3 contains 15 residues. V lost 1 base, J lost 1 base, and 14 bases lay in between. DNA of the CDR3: TGCAGCGTTGAAGTCTCTGGGTACGAATCCTACGAGCAGTACTTC. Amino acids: CSVEVSGYESYEQYF.

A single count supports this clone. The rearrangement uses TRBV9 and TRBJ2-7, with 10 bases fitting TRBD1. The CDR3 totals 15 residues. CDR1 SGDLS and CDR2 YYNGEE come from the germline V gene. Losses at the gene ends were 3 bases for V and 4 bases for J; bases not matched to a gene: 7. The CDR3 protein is CASSAKPGQGYEQYF. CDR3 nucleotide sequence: TGTGCCAGCAGCGCAAAGCCGGGACAGGGGTACGAGCAGTACTTC.